Presented here are 8 T cell receptor beta chains from one specimen sequenced in a study of response to subunit inactivated influenza vaccine. TCRdb redid the calling of the RT-PCR reads with MiXCR, one entry per CDR3 protein. Altogether roughly 760,000 distinct CDR3 sequences are present, 21% being singletons, with the ten largest covering about 9.4%. The sample was PBMCs from blood, taken about 5 days after vaccination. These TCRs come from a man aged 45-65 years who received an inactivated influenza vaccine.

This clonotype was seen just once. CDR3 sequence (DNA): TGTGCCAGCACCTACTCTAGCGGGAGGCCTTCCCAATACAATGAGCAGTTCTTC. Protein product: CASTYSSGRPSQYNEQFF. This sequence joins TRBV6-2 or TRBV6-3 and TRBJ2-1, with 11 positions matching TRBD2. The CDR3 has 18 residues. V lost 7 bases to trimming and J lost 4 bases; unmatched junction nucleotides: 15. The germline CDR1 and CDR2 sequences are MNHEY and SVGEGT.

This clonotype was observed many times. The V call is TRBV27, the J call TRBJ2-7; D not certain. Trimming removed 3 bases at V and 2 bases at J, with 8 bases between. This CDR3 region has 13 residues. Germline CDR1 reads MNHEY; CDR2 reads SMNVEV (reference sequence). CDR3 coding DNA: TGTGCCAGCAGTTTTAGGCCCCCCTACGAGCAGTACTTC. Encoded protein: CASSFRPPYEQYF.

Only a few counts were recorded for this clonotype. This chain joins TRBV20-1 and TRBJ1-1; the match to TRBD1 covers 10 bases. The CDR3 runs to 15 residues. V was clipped by 3 bases and J by 10 bases; unmatched bases: 14. The germline V gene has CDR1 DFQATT and CDR2 SNEGSKA (reference sequence). CDR3 nucleotide sequence: TGCAGTGCTAGTGTTGTGACAGGGGGCCTCAGGAGAGCTTTCTTT. Amino acid sequence: CSASVVTGGLRRAFF.

This chain links TRBV4-3 with TRBJ2-1, with 11 positions matching TRBD2. The CDR3 contains 17 residues. The germline CDR1 and CDR2 sequences are LGHNA and YSLEER. J lost 4 bases, V lost 0 bases, and 5 bases had no gene match. As DNA, the CDR3 is TGCGCCAGCAGCCAAGATTTCGGGACTAGCGGATACAATGAGCAGTTCTTC. Amino acid sequence: CASSQDFGTSGYNEQFF.

This clonotype turned up a few times. V and J are TRBV3-1 and TRBJ2-1; the D gene is possibly TRBD2 (6 bases). CDR1 is LGHDT and CDR2 is YNNKEL in the germline V gene (reference sequence). The CDR3 is 15 amino acids. Trimming left V 1 base short and J 10 bases short, with 17 bases between. CDR3 region: CASSQVWTTPPEQFF. The DNA for the CDR3 is TGTGCCAGCAGCCAAGTTTGGACTACCCCTCCGGAGCAGTTCTTC.

V is TRBV4-2 and J is TRBJ2-2; TRBD2 agrees at 12 bases. This CDR3 is built from 16 residues. Germline CDR1 reads LGHNA; CDR2 reads YNFKEQ. V was pared by 0 bases and J by 6 bases, with 2 bases of the junction left unmatched. The CDR3 DNA reads as TGTGCCAGCAGCCAAGAGGCTAGCGGGAGGGCCGGGGAGCTGTTTTTT. Amino acid sequence: CASSQEASGRAGELFF.

This clonotype occurred a few times. CDR3 sequence reads: CAWSEPGQGDEKLFF. Written as DNA, the CDR3 is TGTGCCTGGAGTGAACCGGGACAGGGGGATGAAAAACTGTTTTTT. The chain uses TRBV30 and TRBJ1-4, with 11 bases matching TRBD1. After removal of 1 base from V and 6 bases from J, the junction contained 4 bases not matched to a gene. CDR3 length equals 15 residues. The germline V gene encodes CDR1 GTSNPN and CDR2 SVGIG (reference sequence). Full variable domain (outside the CDR3, taken from reference TRBV30 and TRBJ1-4): SQTIHQWPATLVQPVGSPLSLECTVEGTSNPNLYWYRQAAGRGLQLLFYSVGIGQISSEVPQNLSASRPQDRQFILSSKKLLLSDSGFYLCAWSEPGQGDEKLFFGSGTQLSVL.

This clonotype has a handful of counts. This chain links TRBV20-1 with TRBJ2-1; D gene uncertain. Trimming left V 3 bases short and J 9 bases short, with 21 bases between. CDR1 and CDR2 (germline): DFQATT, SNEGSKA (reference sequence). The CDR3 spans 15 residues. The DNA for the CDR3 is TGCAGTGCTAGGCCCTCATCTGTGATGTCCCCTGAGCAGTTCTTC. It specifies CSARPSSVMSPEQFF.